The T cell receptor beta chain described here comes from a study of shared clonotypes between healthy human individuals. Unmatched junction bases numbered 8, after V lost 5 bases and J lost 0 bases. CDR1 and CDR2 from the germline V gene are MNHEY and SMNVEV (reference sequence). CDR3 length: 16 amino acids. Whole-study results and caveats: The genetic and exposure-history diversity represented was limited by few donors. Of the naive CD4 clonotypes, roughly 5% were shared across a handful of donors. How much donors shared clonotypes was expected to be affected by sequencing depth.

A remark on this clone: Its target is not known.

Naive CD8 cells lacked CD45RO, underwent positive selection for CCR7 and left out terminally differentiated effector memory CD45RA+ cells. Profiling relied on immunoSEQ multiplex PCR, and the TCRdb table lists in-frame clones only, not all of them. The sample has about 2.1 million clones; 93% are singletons. The V gene is TRBV27, the J gene TRBJ2-3; 7 positions match TRBD1. What was sequenced was naive CD8+ T cells from PBMCs. This clonotype was obtained from a man between 18 and 29 years old in good health. Some clones in this sample may be carry-over from other donors' samples. CDR3 in amino acids: CASSGTEGLSTDTQYF. Here the CDR3 DNA reads TGTGCCAGCAGTGGGACAGAGGGCCTTAGCACAGATACGCAGTATTTT.